This T cell receptor (beta chain) was identified during a study of T-cell memory formation after mild COVID-19. Remarks on this clonotype: Its antigen is unknown.

Constant-segment primers served in 5'RACE that generated TCR alpha and TCR beta cDNA libraries bearing sample barcodes and UMIs. One entry per CDR3 protein, called by TCRdb with MiXCR from the 5' RACE reads. Of about 150,000 distinct CDR3 sequences in the sample, approximately 25% are singletons; the top ten hold around a quarter. Broader study findings: Contracting clones localized mainly to CM and EM when CD4+ and mainly to EMRA when CD8+.

CDR1 ENHRY and CDR2 SYGVKD come from the germline V gene. The CDR3 extends over 13 amino acids. Trimming took 3 bases from V and 5 from J, leaving 8 bases between them. Source material: PBMCs or a T cell subset sorted from them (not recorded which). V is TRBV10-3 and J is TRBJ2-1, with no clear D. The receptor was derived from an adult woman who had mild COVID-19 (a few samples of this study predate the infection). Cell type and time point are not known. The CDR3 bases are TGTGCCATCAGTGAAGGGCCCCACAATGAGCAGTTCTTC. Its protein product is CAISEGPHNEQFF.